This T cell receptor beta chain stems from a study of neoadjuvant anti-PD-1 for oral cavity cancer (dated by TCRdb to 2020 to 2023). Context from the whole study: Before undergoing curative-intent surgical resection, most patients got three to four biweekly nivolumab doses at 3 mg/kg. A fourth nivolumab dose was given around day 43 to patients without progression, and definitive surgical resection was performed in those patients on days 50-56. Responders were defined as patients with complete response, partial response or stable disease by RECIST 1.1; non-responders were defined as patients with progression. There were roughly 11 patients in the parent correlative cohort, and the response rate was roughly 33%. Overall results and qualifications from the work: After neoadjuvant nivolumab, non-responders showed significantly higher T cell clonality (Gini index) in PBMCs than responders did. The TCR analyses had only three patients in each response group, and the authors called for validation in larger cohorts. A higher pretreatment blood Treg/Th17 ratio correlated with both higher pretreatment blood TCRbeta clonality and lower post-treatment tumor TCRbeta clonality.

Concerning this clone: No antigen is known for it. Within one base of it there is no much larger clone, and no base qualities were kept.

The time point label for this specimen denotes: before neoadjuvant nivolumab. The patients had newly diagnosed stage II-IVA oral cavity squamous cell carcinoma and had not received any prior systemic or radiation treatment. Everyone in the cohort had locally advanced, HPV-negative oral cavity squamous cell carcinoma. Peripheral blood mononuclear cells were analyzed directly, without maintenance or expansion in culture. The samples were drawn from a longitudinal correlative study tied to a single-arm phase II trial testing neoadjuvant nivolumab in oral cavity squamous cell carcinoma. Subject-matched pre- and post-treatment PBMCs and tumors from three responders and three non-responders were subjected to genomic DNA-based TCRbeta sequencing. Peripheral blood mononuclear cells were collected before nivolumab treatment and again after treatment, at the time of surgery. The Maxwell RSC DNA from Cells kit was used to extract genomic DNA from PBMCs.

For deep sequencing, each PBMC sample was run in six replicates, with libraries mostly built from roughly 460 ng of input genomic DNA. Following the manufacturer's instructions, the team built TCRbeta libraries using the immunoSEQ hsTCRbeta kit. The finished libraries were brought together in one pool at roughly 2.7 nM, which was then read using an Illumina NovaSeq 6000 S4 flow cell. The authors processed their data as follows. Raw data preprocessing and quality control were performed with the immunoSEQ Analyzer. The analysis was limited to productive rearrangements, and each clonotype was defined by a unique CDR3 amino acid sequence. Repertoire clonality was estimated as the Gini-Simpson index, computed with the R package tcR. Student's t test was used to compare Gini indices, while Pearson correlation assessed associations with tumor size change. TCRdb stores this immuneACCESS table with in-frame sequences only. Part of the clones is absent; in the studies checked, under half of the shortfall reflects unresolved V genes, and no reason is known for the rest. V and J calls and clone size are those listed in that table; D and trimming were worked out from the DNA. Across this sample there are about 81,000 clones, with approximately 84% seen only once. 2.5% to 4% of the sample is held by the ten biggest clonotypes.

The junction carries 13 bases between V and J, which are trimmed by 6 bases and 13 bases respectively. Taken from cysteine to phenylalanine, the CDR3 has 12 residues. This entry keeps only the CDR3 DNA: 36 bases, framed from base 1. Per the germline V gene (reference sequence), LNHDA is the CDR1 and SQIVND is the CDR2. Specimen: PBMCs, collected before nivolumab (anti-PD-1) treatment. Recombination joined TRBV19 with TRBJ2-6; the D gene cannot be resolved reliably. The origin of this receptor is a person between 40 and 79 years old with oral cavity squamous cell carcinoma. The sequenced DNA is TGTGCCAGTAGAACCGACCGAATGGTCCTGACTTTC. This gives the protein CASRTDRMVLTF.